The next 25 T cell receptor beta chains were all read from a single sample in a study of cytomegalovirus exposure and HLA in healthy donors. Researchers ran the PCR with 60 Vbeta and 13 Jbeta primers. Repertoires were generated with immunoSEQ multiplex PCR, while TCRdb's copy carries only in-frame clones and drops some. The table has about 140,000 clones, approximately 83% seen once; the top ten hold about 3.8%. The sample was PBMCs. The receptor set was obtained from a man aged 40-55 years in good health and CMV-seropositive.

This clone was counted between two and nine times. A junction boundary mismatches the germline segment, possibly from a read error. This chain uses TRBV30 with TRBJ1-2, with 7 bases aligning to TRBD1. This CDR3 contains 13 residues. Germline CDR1 reads GTSNPN; CDR2 reads SVGIG (reference sequence). The CDR3 loop is CAWRDTDRDSLAF. DNA of the CDR3: TGTGCCTGGAGGGATACCGACCGGGACAGTTTAGCCTTC.

This clone was counted a few times. V is TRBV10-1 and J is TRBJ2-2; D is perhaps TRBD2 (5 bases). The length of the CDR3 is 13 residues. V was trimmed by 0 bases and J by 13 bases, leaving 12 bases between them. From germline, CDR1 is WNHNN and CDR2 SYGVQD (reference sequence). CDR3 protein: CASSESVTTPLFF. DNA of the CDR3: TGCGCCAGCAGTGAGTCAGTGACTACGCCGCTGTTTTTT.

This clone has a single count. This rearrangement joins TRBV30 to TRBJ2-7, with 9 bases matching TRBD1. The CDR3 runs to 15 residues. Per germline, CDR1 GTSNPN and CDR2 SVGIG (reference sequence). J gave up 3 bases and V 3 bases, and 9 bases lay outside the gene matches. In nucleotides, the CDR3 is TGTGCCTGGAGCCCGGGACAGGGAATCGTCTACGAGCAGTACTTC. As protein: CAWSPGQGIVYEQYF. The full variable domain, with the rest looked up from reference TRBV30 and TRBJ2-7, is SQTIHQWPATLVQPVGSPLSLECTVEGTSNPNLYWYRQAAGRGLQLLFYSVGIGQISSEVPQNLSASRPQDRQFILSSKKLLLSDSGFYLCAWSPGQGIVYEQYFGPGTRLTVT.

The chain uses TRBV19 and TRBJ1-1; TRBD1 matches at 10 bases. The V segment lost 7 bases and the J segment 5 bases; nucleotides outside the gene matches: 7. CDR1 and CDR2 (germline): LNHDA, SQIVND (reference sequence). This CDR3 is built from 14 residues. The CDR3 loop reads CASKPDRGRTEAFF. DNA for the CDR3: TGTGCCAGTAAACCCGACAGGGGGCGGACTGAAGCTTTCTTT.

V and J are TRBV7-8 and TRBJ1-1, with D perhaps matching TRBD1 (6 bases). Trimming pared 4 bases from V and 3 bases from J, leaving 12 bases between. The CDR3 sequence is 14 residues long. Germline lookup yields CDR1 SGHVS and CDR2 FQNEAQ. Written as DNA, the CDR3 is TGTGCCAGCAGCTCAATAGGACAGTACACTGAAGCTTTCTTT. It codes for CASSSIGQYTEAFF. Together with reference TRBV7-8 and TRBJ1-1, the CDR3 gives the full variable domain: GAGVSQSPRYKVAKRGQDVALRCDPISGHVSLFWYQQALGQGPEFLTYFQNEAQLDKSGLPSDRFFAERPEGSVSTLKIQRTQQEDSAVYLCASSSIGQYTEAFFGQGTRLTVV.

The table lists this clone with a count of one. J is TRBJ2-1 and V is TRBV2, with 7 bases aligning to TRBD2. Germline trimming cut 1 base from V and 2 bases from J; bases unmatched to any gene: 2. The length of the CDR3 is 15 residues. The germline V gene encodes CDR1 SNHLY and CDR2 FYNNEI. The CDR3 DNA follows: TGTGCCAGCAGTGAAGGGGGGGGACCCTACAATGAGCAGTTCTTC. Translation: CASSEGGGPYNEQFF.

The rearrangement links TRBV21-1 to TRBJ2-7; the listed D gene, TRBD2, was not tested against the DNA. TRBV21-1 is a pseudogene segment. The CDR3 loop spans 16 amino acids. The CDR3 DNA reads as TGTGCCAGCAGTCCTCGGGGACTAGCGGGGGGGTATGAGCAGTACTTC. Its translation: CASSPRGLAGGYEQYF.

On this clone: The same CDR3 is also encoded by other DNA sequences in this sample. This chain uses TRBV9 with TRBJ2-7; 11 bases match TRBD2. This CDR3 has 15 amino acids. Germline assignment: CDR1 SGDLS and CDR2 YYNGEE. V lost 0 bases and J lost 3; bases outside the gene matches: 2. The CDR3 protein is CASSVGLAGGYEQYF. CDR3 DNA sequence: TGTGCCAGCAGCGTAGGGCTAGCGGGGGGCTACGAGCAGTACTTC.

The J gene is TRBJ2-6, the V gene TRBV27; 12 bases fit TRBD1. Trimming cost V 7 bases and J 4 bases; bases outside gene matches: 5. The CDR3 sequence is 16 residues long. Per germline, CDR1 MNHEY and CDR2 SMNVEV (reference sequence). The CDR3 bases are TGTGCCAGCACGGGACAGGGGGCTCCAGGGGCCAACGTCCTGACTTTC. Translated: CASTGQGAPGANVLTF.

The chain links TRBV19 to TRBJ1-2, with 8 bases identical to TRBD1. CDR3 length: 14 residues. Losses at the gene ends were 7 bases for V and 2 bases for J; bases not matched to a gene: 6. Germline V CDR1 and CDR2: LNHDA, SQIVND (reference sequence). CDR3 sequence (DNA): TGTGCCAGTACTCGTAGGACAGGGAACTATGGCTACACCTTC. Translating gives CASTRRTGNYGYTF.

The chain carries TRBV23-1 and TRBJ1-5; 7 nucleotides align to TRBD1. TRBV23-1 is given ORF status, its function remaining uncertain. This CDR3 has 18 amino acids. Trimming at V came to 3 bases and at J to 0 bases, leaving 11 bases not matched to a gene. CDR3: CASSHCDSQGYSNQPQHF. The DNA of the CDR3 is TGCGCCAGCAGTCATTGCGACTCACAGGGGTATAGCAATCAGCCCCAGCATTTT.

As concerns this clone: This specimen includes other DNA sequences encoding the same CDR3. The V call is TRBV18, the J call TRBJ1-1; perhaps TRBD1 as D (5 bases). CDR1 KGHSH and CDR2 LQKENI come from the germline V gene. V was shortened by 5 bases and J by 1 base, with 11 bases between the two germline ends. This CDR3 region has 14 residues. CDR3 DNA sequence: TGTGCCAGCTCAACGACAGCTGAGAACACTGAAGCTTTCTTT. Translating gives CASSTTAENTEAFF.

This clone was seen a few times. The chain combines TRBV4-1 with TRBJ2-7; D gene ambiguous. Germline loops: CDR1 MGHRA, CDR2 YSYEKL. Deletions cut 5 bases from V and 2 bases from J, with 13 bases between. The CDR3 contains 14 residues. In nucleotides, the CDR3 is TGCGCCAGCAGCACCCCAGCAGGAACCTACGAGCAGTACTTC. It is translated as CASSTPAGTYEQYF.

The chain links TRBV7-2 to TRBJ2-1; 7 bases align to TRBD2. The germline V gene encodes CDR1 SGHTA and CDR2 FQGNSA. The length of the CDR3 is 15 residues. Losses at the gene ends were 4 bases for V and 9 bases for J; bases not matched to a gene: 12. The chain's CDR3 is CASSYSSGNWVEQFF. CDR3 DNA sequence: TGTGCCAGCAGCTACTCTAGCGGCAACTGGGTTGAGCAGTTCTTC.

This clone appeared a single time. The V and J genes are TRBV29-1 and TRBJ2-2; D not resolved. Germline lookup yields CDR1 SQVTM and CDR2 ANQGSEA. Trimming took off 4 bases at V and 3 bases at J, with 9 bases between the two ends. The length of the CDR3 is 13 residues. This chain's CDR3 is CSVVVGHTGELFF. CDR3 bases: TGCAGCGTTGTAGTCGGTCACACCGGGGAGCTGTTTTTT.

V and J are TRBV7-8 and TRBJ2-7; 8 nucleotides line up with TRBD2. Germline CDR1 SGHVS, CDR2 FQNEAQ. V shed 1 base and J 7 bases; nucleotides not matched to a gene: 3. The CDR3 totals 13 residues. The CDR3 protein is CASSLGSSGEQYF. The DNA for the CDR3 is TGTGCCAGCAGCTTAGGATCTAGCGGGGAGCAGTACTTC.

This clone was found once. This sequence joins TRBV27 and TRBJ1-1; TRBD1 is a possible D gene (5 bases). The CDR3 has 13 amino acids. Trimming took off 6 bases at V and 3 bases at J, with 11 bases between the two ends. Per the germline V gene, CDR1 is MNHEY and CDR2 is SMNVEV (reference sequence). CDR3 sequence (DNA): TGTGCCAGCAGCCCCACGGGGGACACTGAAGCTTTCTTT. This translates into CASSPTGDTEAFF.

J is TRBJ1-6 and V is TRBV11-2; 10 bases fit TRBD1. Germline V CDR1 and CDR2: SGHAT, FQNNGV. There are 15 residues in the CDR3. The V and J ends lost 6 bases and 7 bases, in that order; junction bases with no gene match: 6. The CDR3 loop is CASRSDRGRNSPLHF. CDR3 bases: TGTGCCAGCAGATCCGACAGGGGGCGAAATTCACCCCTCCACTTT.

V usage is TRBV2 and J usage is TRBJ2-1; a possible D gene is TRBD1 (6 bases). V was clipped by 6 bases and J by 7 bases, with 10 bases between them. This CDR3 contains 12 residues. In germline, CDR1 is SNHLY, CDR2 FYNNEI. CDR3 residues: CASRVRGNEQFF. Written as DNA, the CDR3 is TGTGCCAGCAGGGTGAGGGGGAATGAGCAGTTCTTC.

This sequence joins TRBV6-5 and TRBJ1-1; D gene unclear. Trimming took off 6 bases at V and 1 base at J, with 3 bases between the two ends. The CDR3 is made up of 11 amino acids. CDR1 MNHEY and CDR2 SVGAGI come from the germline V gene. In DNA, the CDR3 is TGTGCCAGCAGCAAGAACACTGAAGCTTTCTTT. It yields the protein CASSKNTEAFF.

The chain uses TRBV30 and TRBJ1-2; a possible D gene is TRBD1 (6 bases). Germline V gives CDR1 GTSNPN, CDR2 SVGIG (reference sequence). CDR3 length: 15 amino acids. V was clipped by 0 bases and J by 8 bases, with 19 bases between them. CDR3 DNA: TGTGCCTGGAGTGTAATCCCCAGGCCTAGGGGGGGCTACACCTTC. Encoded protein: CAWSVIPRPRGGYTF.

This clone was observed a single time. The V and J genes are TRBV29-1 and TRBJ1-2; D call uncertain. With 6 bases removed from V and 6 bases from J, the gap between germline ends came to 8 bases. The germline CDR1 and CDR2 sequences are SQVTM and ANQGSEA. CDR3 length equals 10 residues. The CDR3 nucleotides are TGCAGCGTCGGAGCAGATGGCTACACCTTC. Translating gives CSVGADGYTF.

The V call is TRBV19, the J call TRBJ1-2; TRBD1 might be the D (5 bases). The germline gives CDR1 LNHDA, CDR2 SQIVND (reference sequence). The V end was cut by 10 bases, the J end by 5 bases, with 20 bases between. There are 14 residues in the CDR3. The CDR3 loop is CATEADKYPYGYTF. The CDR3 nucleotides read TGTGCCACCGAGGCGGACAAATACCCTTATGGCTACACCTTC.

This chain links TRBV7-9 with TRBJ2-7; perhaps TRBD2 as D (6 bases). The germline V gene encodes CDR1 SEHNR and CDR2 FQNEAQ (reference sequence). The V and J ends lost 5 bases and 0 bases respectively, with 14 bases between them. The CDR3 is 15 residues long. CDR3: CASSPRGLSSYEQYF. The CDR3 nucleotides are TGTGCCAGCAGCCCGCGGGGATTAAGCTCCTACGAGCAGTACTTC.

This clone showed up just once. The rearrangement links TRBV9 to TRBJ1-2; 7 bases are a match to TRBD1. V lost 0 bases to trimming and J lost 1 base; unmatched junction nucleotides: 6. Germline V gene lookup returns CDR1 SGDLS and CDR2 YYNGEE. This CDR3 is 16 amino acids long. CDR3 region: CASSVARAGGNYGYTF. The CDR3 DNA is TGTGCCAGCAGCGTAGCTCGGGCAGGGGGTAACTATGGCTACACCTTC.